This T cell receptor (beta chain) was retrieved from a study of T cell responses to AZD1222 COVID-19 vaccine. Profiling relied on immunoSEQ multiplex PCR, and the TCRdb table lists in-frame clones only, not all of them. This table holds about 130,000 clones, less than 95% found once. The CDR3 length is 14 residues. Germline values: CDR1 MNHEY, CDR2 SMNVEV (reference sequence). V trimming: 8 bases; J trimming: 3 bases; junction bases outside the gene matches: 6. The sample holds one count of this clone. This sequence joins TRBV27 and TRBJ2-4; 8 nucleotides align to TRBD1. The TCR originated in an adult in good health. The material was peripheral blood, obtained on day 0 of MenACWY control vaccination. For the CDR3, the DNA is TGTGCCAGCCAAGACAGGGGAGTCAAAAACATTCAGTACTTC. It translates to CASQDRGVKNIQYF.